These 2 T cell receptor beta chains were sequenced from one sample in a study of patients and donors after allogeneic stem cell transplantation. Via MiXCR, TCRdb re-called the RT-PCR reads, giving one row per CDR3 protein. The sample holds about a million distinct CDR3 sequences, approximately 19% seen once. Input material: blood, either unsorted or a sorted T cell fraction (not recorded which). The receptor set was obtained from a human donor who was either an allogeneic HSCT recipient or a stem cell or donor lymphocyte infusion donor (not recorded which). It is not recorded whose cells these are; they may come from a transplant donor.

This sequence joins TRBV12-3 or TRBV12-4 and TRBJ2-7; 7 bases agree with TRBD1. The V and J ends lost 0 bases and 9 bases, in that order; junction bases with no gene match: 8. This CDR3 has 14 residues. CDR3 sequence reads: CASSLAQGGNGQYF. Written as DNA, the CDR3 is TGTGCCAGCAGTTTAGCGCAAGGGGGCAACGGGCAGTACTTC.

The V gene is TRBV27, the J gene TRBJ1-2; D is perhaps TRBD1 (6 bases). The length of the CDR3 is 15 residues. Between the trimmed V and J ends, which lost 7 bases and 4 bases, there was a span of 19 bases. CDR1 MNHEY and CDR2 SMNVEV come from the germline V gene (reference sequence). The CDR3 loop is CASKGGAAGGYGYTF. Here the CDR3 DNA reads TGTGCCAGCAAGGGGGGGGCGGCGGGTGGCTATGGCTACACCTTC.